This T cell receptor beta chain is from a study of blood T cell repertoires in COVID-19. Study information: T cells, B-cell-depleted T cells, or PBMCs provided the cDNA or gDNA that served as material.

The germline V and J ends were trimmed by 5 bases and 3 bases, with 11 bases remaining between them. This CDR3 has 15 amino acids. Germline-derived CDR1 and CDR2 are LNHDA and SQIVND (reference sequence). TCRdb's table, derived via immunoSEQ multiplex PCR, lists solely in-frame clones and lacks some. The sample has approximately 160,000 clones, 84% seen once. The rearrangement links TRBV19 to TRBJ2-6; TRBD1 might be the D (5 bases). The sequencing input was peripheral blood. The receptor comes from a woman in her forties or fifties in a cohort sampled during active or convalescent COVID-19. The CDR3 DNA reads as TGTGCCAGTAGTGAACAGGTTATTGGGGCCAACGTCCTGACTTTC. Translation: CASSEQVIGANVLTF.